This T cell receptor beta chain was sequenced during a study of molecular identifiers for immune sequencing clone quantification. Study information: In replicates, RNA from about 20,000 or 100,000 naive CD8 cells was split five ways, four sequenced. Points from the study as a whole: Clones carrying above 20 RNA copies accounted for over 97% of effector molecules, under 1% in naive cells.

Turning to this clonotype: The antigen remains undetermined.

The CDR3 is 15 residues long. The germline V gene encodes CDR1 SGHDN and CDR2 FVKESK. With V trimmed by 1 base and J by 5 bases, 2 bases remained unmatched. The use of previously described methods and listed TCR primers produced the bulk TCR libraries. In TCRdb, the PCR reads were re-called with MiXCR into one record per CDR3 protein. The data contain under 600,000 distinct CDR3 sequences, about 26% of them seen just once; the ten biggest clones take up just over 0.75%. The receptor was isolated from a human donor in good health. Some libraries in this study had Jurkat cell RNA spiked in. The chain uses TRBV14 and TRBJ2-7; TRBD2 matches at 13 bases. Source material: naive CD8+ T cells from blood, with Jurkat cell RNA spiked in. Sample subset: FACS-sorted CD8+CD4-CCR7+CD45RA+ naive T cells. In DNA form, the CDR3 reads TGTGCCAGCAGCCAAGCCACTAGCGGGGGGGACGAGCAGTACTTC. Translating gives CASSQATSGGDEQYF.